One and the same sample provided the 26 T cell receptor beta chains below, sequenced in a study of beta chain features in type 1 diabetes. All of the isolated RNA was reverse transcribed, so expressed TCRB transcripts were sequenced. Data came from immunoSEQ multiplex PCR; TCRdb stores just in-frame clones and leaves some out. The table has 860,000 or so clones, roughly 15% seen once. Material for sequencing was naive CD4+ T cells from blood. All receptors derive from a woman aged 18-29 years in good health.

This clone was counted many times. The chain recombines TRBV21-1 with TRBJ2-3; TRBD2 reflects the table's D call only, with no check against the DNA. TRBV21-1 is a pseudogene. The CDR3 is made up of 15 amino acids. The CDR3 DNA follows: TGTGCCAGCAGCGTTTTAGCGGGAGCCCCAGATACGCAGTATTTT. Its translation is CASSVLAGAPDTQYF.

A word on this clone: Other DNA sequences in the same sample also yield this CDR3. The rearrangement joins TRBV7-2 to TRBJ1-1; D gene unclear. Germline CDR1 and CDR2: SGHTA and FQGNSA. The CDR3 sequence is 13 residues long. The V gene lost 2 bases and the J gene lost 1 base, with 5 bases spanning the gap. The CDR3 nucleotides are TGTGCCAGCAGCTTATCTGGGAACACTGAAGCTTTCTTT. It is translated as CASSLSGNTEAFF.

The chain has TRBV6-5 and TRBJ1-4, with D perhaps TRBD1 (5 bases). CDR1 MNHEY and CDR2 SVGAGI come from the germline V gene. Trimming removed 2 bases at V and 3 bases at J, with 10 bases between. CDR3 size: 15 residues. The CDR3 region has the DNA TGTGCCAGCAGTTACGGGCAGGGACCTAATGAAAAACTGTTTTTT. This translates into CASSYGQGPNEKLFF.

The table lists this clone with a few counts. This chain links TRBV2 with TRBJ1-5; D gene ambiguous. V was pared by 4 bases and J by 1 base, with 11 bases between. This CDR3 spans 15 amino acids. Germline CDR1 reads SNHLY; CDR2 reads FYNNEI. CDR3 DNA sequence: TGTGCCAGCAGTGTTTCGGCAGCCAGCAATCAGCCCCAGCATTTT. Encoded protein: CASSVSAASNQPQHF.

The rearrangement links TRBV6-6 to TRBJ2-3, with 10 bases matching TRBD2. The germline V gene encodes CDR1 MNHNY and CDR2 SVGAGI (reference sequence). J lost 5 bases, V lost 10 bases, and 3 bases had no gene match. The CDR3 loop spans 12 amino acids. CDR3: CATRLAGDTQYF. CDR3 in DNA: TGTGCCACAAGACTAGCGGGAGATACGCAGTATTTT.

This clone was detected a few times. CDR3 coding DNA: TGTGCCAGCTCACCGTTCCGGGACACTAACGAGCAGTACTTC. Its translation is CASSPFRDTNEQYF. V is TRBV18 and J is TRBJ2-7, with a weak D call TRBD1 (6 bases). Germline V CDR1 and CDR2: KGHSH, LQKENI. The CDR3 is made up of 14 amino acids. Trimming left V 3 bases short and J 5 bases short, with 14 bases between.

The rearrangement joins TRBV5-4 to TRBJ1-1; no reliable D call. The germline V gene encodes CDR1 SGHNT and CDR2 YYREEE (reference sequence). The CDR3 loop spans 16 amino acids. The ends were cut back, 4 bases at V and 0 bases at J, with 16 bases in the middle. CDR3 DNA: TGTGCCAGCAGCCTCGCTCCCAGAGAGATGAACACTGAAGCTTTCTTT. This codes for CASSLAPREMNTEAFF.

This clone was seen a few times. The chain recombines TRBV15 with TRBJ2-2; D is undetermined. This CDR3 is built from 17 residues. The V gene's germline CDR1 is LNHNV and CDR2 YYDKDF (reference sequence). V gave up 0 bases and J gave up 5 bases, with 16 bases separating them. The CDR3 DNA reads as TGTGCCACCAGCAGAGATCTGGCGCCAGCCGAGACCGGGGAGCTGTTTTTT. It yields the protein CATSRDLAPAETGELFF. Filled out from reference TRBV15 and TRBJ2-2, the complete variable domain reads DAMVIQNPRYQVTQFGKPVTLSCSQTLNHNVMYWYQQKSSQAPKLLFHYYDKDFNNEADTPDNFQSRRPNTSFCFLDIRSPGLGDTAMYLCATSRDLAPAETGELFFGEGSRLTVL.

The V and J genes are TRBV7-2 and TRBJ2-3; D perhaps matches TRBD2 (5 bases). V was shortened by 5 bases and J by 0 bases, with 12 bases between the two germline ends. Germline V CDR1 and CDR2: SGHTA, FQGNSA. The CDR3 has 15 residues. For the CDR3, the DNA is TGTGCCAGCAGCCCCTTGGACTTGAGCACAGATACGCAGTATTTT. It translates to CASSPLDLSTDTQYF. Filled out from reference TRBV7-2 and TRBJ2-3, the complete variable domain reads GAGVSQSPSNKVTEKGKDVELRCDPISGHTALYWYRQSLGQGLEFLIYFQGNSAPDKSGLPSDRFSAERTGGSVSTLTIQRTQQEDSAVYLCASSPLDLSTDTQYFGPGTRLTVL.

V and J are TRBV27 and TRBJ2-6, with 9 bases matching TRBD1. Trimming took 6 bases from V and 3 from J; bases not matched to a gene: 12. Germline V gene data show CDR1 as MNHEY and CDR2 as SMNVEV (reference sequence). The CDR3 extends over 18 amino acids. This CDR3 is CASRRPGTGLGGANVLTF. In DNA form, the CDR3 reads TGTGCCAGCAGACGCCCAGGGACAGGGTTAGGTGGGGCCAACGTCCTGACTTTC.

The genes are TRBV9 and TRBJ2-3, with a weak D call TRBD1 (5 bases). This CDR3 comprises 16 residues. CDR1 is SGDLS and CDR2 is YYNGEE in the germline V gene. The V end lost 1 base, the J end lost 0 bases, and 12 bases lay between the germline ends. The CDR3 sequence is CASSVQGVSSTDTQYF. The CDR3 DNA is TGTGCCAGCAGCGTACAGGGCGTTTCGAGCACAGATACGCAGTATTTT. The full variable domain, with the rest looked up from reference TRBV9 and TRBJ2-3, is DSGVTQTPKHLITATGQRVTLRCSPRSGDLSVYWYQQSLDQGLQFLIQYYNGEERAKGNILERFSAQQFPDLHSELNLSSLELGDSALYFCASSVQGVSSTDTQYFGPGTRLTVL.

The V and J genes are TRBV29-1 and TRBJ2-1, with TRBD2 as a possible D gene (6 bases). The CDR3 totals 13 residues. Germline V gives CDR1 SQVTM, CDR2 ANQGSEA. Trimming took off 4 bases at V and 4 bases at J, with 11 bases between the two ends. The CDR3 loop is CSVVTGVYNEQFF. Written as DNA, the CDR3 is TGCAGCGTTGTTACGGGGGTTTACAATGAGCAGTTCTTC.

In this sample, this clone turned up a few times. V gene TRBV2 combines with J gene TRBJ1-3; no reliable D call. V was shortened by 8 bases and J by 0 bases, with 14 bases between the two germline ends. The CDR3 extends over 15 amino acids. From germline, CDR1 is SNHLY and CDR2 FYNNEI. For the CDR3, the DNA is TGTGCCAGCCGATTGGGTGGGGTCTCTGGAAACACCATATATTTT. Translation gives CASRLGGVSGNTIYF.

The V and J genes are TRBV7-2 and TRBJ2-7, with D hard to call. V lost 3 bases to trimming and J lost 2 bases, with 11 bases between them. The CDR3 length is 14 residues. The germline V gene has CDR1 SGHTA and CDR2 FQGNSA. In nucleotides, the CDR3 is TGTGCCAGCAGCTTTCCCAGGCCCCCCTACGAGCAGTACTTC. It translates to CASSFPRPPYEQYF.

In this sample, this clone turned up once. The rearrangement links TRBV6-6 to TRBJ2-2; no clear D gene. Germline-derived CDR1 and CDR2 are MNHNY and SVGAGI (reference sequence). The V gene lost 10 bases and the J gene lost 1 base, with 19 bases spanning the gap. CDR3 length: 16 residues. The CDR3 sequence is CAIRTTPGGNTGELFF. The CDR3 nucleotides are TGTGCCATCAGAACCACCCCGGGCGGGAACACCGGGGAGCTGTTTTTT.

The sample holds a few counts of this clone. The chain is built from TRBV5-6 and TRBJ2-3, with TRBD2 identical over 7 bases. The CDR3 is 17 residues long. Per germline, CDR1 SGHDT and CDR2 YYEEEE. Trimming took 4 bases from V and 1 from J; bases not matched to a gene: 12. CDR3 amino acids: CASSPVLGLGGTDTQYF. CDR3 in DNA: TGTGCCAGCAGCCCCGTCCTCGGACTAGGCGGCACAGATACGCAGTATTTT.

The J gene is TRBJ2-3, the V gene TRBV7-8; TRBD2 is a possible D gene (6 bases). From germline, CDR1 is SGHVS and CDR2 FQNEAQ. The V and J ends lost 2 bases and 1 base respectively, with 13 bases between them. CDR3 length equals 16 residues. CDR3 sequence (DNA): TGTGCCAGCAGCTTAAAAAGGGCGGGACGCACAGATACGCAGTATTTT. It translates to CASSLKRAGRTDTQYF.

The CDR3 nucleotides are TGCGCCAGCAGCCCCACTAGACAGGGGGTCTACGAGCAGTACTTC. Its translation is CASSPTRQGVYEQYF. J is TRBJ2-7 and V is TRBV5-1; TRBD1 aligns across 9 bases. This CDR3 is built from 15 residues. The J segment lost 3 bases and the V segment lost 4 bases, leaving 8 bases of the junction unmatched. CDR1 is SGHRS and CDR2 is YFSETQ in the germline V gene.

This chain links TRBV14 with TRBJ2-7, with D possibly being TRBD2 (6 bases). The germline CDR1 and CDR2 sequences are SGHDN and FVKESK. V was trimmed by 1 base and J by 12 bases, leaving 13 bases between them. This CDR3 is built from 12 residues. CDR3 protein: CASSQVHGRLYF. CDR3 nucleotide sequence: TGTGCCAGCAGCCAAGTACATGGGAGGCTGTACTTC. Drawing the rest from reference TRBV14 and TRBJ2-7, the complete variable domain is EAGVTQFPSHSVIEKGQTVTLRCDPISGHDNLYWYRRVMGKEIKFLLHFVKESKQDESGMPNNRFLAERTGGTYSTLKVQPAELEDSGVYFCASSQVHGRLYFGPGTRLTVT.

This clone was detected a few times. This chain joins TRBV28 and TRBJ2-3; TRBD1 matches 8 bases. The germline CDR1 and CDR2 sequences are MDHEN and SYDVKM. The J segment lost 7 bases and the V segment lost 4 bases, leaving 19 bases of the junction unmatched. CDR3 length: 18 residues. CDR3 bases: TGTGCCAGCAGTTCCCCGGGACAGGCGATCATAGGTAGAAATACGCAGTATTTT. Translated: CASSSPGQAIIGRNTQYF.

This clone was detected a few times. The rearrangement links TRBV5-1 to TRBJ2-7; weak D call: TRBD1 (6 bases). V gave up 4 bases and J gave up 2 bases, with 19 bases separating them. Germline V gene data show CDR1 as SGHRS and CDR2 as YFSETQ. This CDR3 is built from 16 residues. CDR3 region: CASSQGQTAVTYEQYF. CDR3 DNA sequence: TGCGCCAGCAGCCAAGGACAGACGGCAGTGACCTACGAGCAGTACTTC.

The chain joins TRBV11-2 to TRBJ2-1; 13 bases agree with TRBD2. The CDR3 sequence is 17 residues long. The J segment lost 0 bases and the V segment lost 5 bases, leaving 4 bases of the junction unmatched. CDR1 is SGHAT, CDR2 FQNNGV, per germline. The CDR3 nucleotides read TGTGCCAGCAGCACCCGGACTAGCGGGAGCTCCTACAATGAGCAGTTCTTC. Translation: CASSTRTSGSSYNEQFF.

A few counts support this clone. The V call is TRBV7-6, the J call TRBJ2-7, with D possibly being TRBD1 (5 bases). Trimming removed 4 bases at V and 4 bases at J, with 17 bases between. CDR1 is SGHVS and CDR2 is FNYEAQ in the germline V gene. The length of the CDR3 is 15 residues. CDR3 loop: CASSSTTDKGYEQYF. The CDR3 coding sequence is TGTGCCAGCAGCTCCACGACAGACAAGGGGTACGAGCAGTACTTC.

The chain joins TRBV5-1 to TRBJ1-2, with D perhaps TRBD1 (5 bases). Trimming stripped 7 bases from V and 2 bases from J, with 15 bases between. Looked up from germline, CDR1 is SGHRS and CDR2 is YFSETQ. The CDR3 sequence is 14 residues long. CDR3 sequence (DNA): TGCGCCAGCTCACGGAGAGGGGACAACTATGGCTACACCTTC. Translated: CASSRRGDNYGYTF.

CDR3 amino acids: CASSQRSRGVDEQFF. In DNA, the CDR3 is TGTGCCAGCAGCCAAAGGTCTAGGGGGGTCGATGAGCAGTTCTTC. The V gene is TRBV4-2, the J gene TRBJ2-1; perhaps D is TRBD1 or TRBD2 (6 bases each). Trimming removed 2 bases at V and 8 bases at J, with 16 bases between. Germline V CDR1 and CDR2: LGHNA, YNFKEQ. This CDR3 contains 15 residues.

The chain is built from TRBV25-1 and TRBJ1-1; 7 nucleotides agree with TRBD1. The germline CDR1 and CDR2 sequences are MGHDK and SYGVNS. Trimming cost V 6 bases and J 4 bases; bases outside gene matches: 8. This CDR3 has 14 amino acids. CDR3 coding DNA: TGTGCCAGCAGGAAGACAGGGTCGGGCACTGAAGCTTTCTTT. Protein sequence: CASRKTGSGTEAFF. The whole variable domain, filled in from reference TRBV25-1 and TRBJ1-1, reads EADIYQTPRYLVIGTGKKITLECSQTMGHDKMYWYQQDPGMELHLIHYSYGVNSTEKGDLSSESTVSRIRTEHFPLTLESARPSHTSQYLCASRKTGSGTEAFFGQGTRLTVV.